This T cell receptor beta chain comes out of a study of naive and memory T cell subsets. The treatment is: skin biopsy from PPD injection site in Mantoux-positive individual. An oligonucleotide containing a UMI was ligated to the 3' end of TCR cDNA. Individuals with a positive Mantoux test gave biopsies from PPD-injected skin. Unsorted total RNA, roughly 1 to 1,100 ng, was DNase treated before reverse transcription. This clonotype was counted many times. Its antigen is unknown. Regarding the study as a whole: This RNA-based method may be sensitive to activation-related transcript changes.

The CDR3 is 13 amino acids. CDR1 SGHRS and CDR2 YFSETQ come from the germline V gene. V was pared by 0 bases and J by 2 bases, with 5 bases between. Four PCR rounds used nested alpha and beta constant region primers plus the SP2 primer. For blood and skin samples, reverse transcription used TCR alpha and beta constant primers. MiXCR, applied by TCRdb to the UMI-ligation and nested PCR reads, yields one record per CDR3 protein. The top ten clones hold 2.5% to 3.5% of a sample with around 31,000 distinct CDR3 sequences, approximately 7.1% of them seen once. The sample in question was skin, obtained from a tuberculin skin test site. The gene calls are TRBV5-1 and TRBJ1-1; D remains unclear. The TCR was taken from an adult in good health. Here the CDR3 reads CASSLVVNTEAFF. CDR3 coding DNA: TGCGCCAGCAGCTTGGTCGTTAACACTGAAGCTTTCTTT.